Following are 20 T cell receptor beta chains from one sample sequenced in a study of T cell responses to AZD1222 COVID-19 vaccine. The table came from immunoSEQ multiplex PCR; TCRdb's copy has only in-frame clones and leaves some out. The top ten clones hold about 1.6% of a sample with 120,000 or so clones, around 90% of them seen once. The specimen comprised peripheral blood, sampled on day 0 of AZD1222 vaccination. The receptor source for this set is an adult in good health.

The V call is TRBV10-1, the J call TRBJ1-1; D is possibly TRBD1 (5 bases). The CDR3 totals 13 residues. Trimming took 8 bases from V and 3 from J, leaving 13 bases between them. Germline V CDR1 and CDR2: WNHNN, SYGVQD (reference sequence). CDR3 loop: CASSSGFDTEAFF. The CDR3, as DNA: TGCGCCAGCTCTTCAGGGTTCGACACTGAAGCTTTCTTT.

The rearrangement uses TRBV5-1 and TRBJ1-2, with 7 bases lining up with TRBD1. Trimming at V came to 3 bases and at J to 2 bases, leaving 7 bases not matched to a gene. Per the germline V gene, CDR1 is SGHRS and CDR2 is YFSETQ. CDR3 length equals 15 residues. CDR3 sequence reads: CASSSDRDLNYGYTF. CDR3 nucleotide sequence: TGCGCCAGCAGCTCAGACAGGGATCTCAACTATGGCTACACCTTC. Full variable domain (rest looked up from reference TRBV5-1 and TRBJ1-2): KAGVTQTPRYLIKTRGQQVTLSCSPISGHRSVSWYQQTPGQGLQFLFEYFSETQRNKGNFPGRFSGRQFSNSRSEMNVSTLELGDSALYLCASSSDRDLNYGYTFGSGTRLTVV.

V is TRBV12-3 or TRBV12-4 and J is TRBJ2-3; a weak D match, TRBD1 (5 bases). The CDR3 extends over 13 amino acids. Trimming removed 3 bases at V and 5 bases at J, with 9 bases between. CDR3 coding DNA: TGTGCCAGCAGTTTTCGGCAGGGAGATACGCAGTATTTT. Its translation: CASSFRQGDTQYF.

This rearrangement joins TRBV7-8 to TRBJ2-7; 10 positions agree with TRBD2. This CDR3 has 14 residues. In germline, CDR1 is SGHVS, CDR2 FQNEAQ. J gave up 2 bases and V 4 bases, and 2 bases lay outside the gene matches. The CDR3 DNA reads TGTGCCAGCAGCTGGACTAGCGGAGCCTACGAGCAGTACTTC. Translated, it gives CASSWTSGAYEQYF.

The CDR3 sequence is CASSQRSQGLLVGYTF. The CDR3 DNA reads TGTGCCAGCAGCCAAAGATCACAGGGACTACTTGTTGGCTACACCTTC. V and J are TRBV14 and TRBJ1-2; tentative D call: TRBD1 (6 bases). The V gene's germline CDR1 is SGHDN and CDR2 FVKESK. Trimming took off 2 bases at V and 7 bases at J, with 20 bases between the two ends. This CDR3 region has 16 residues.

V is TRBV18 and J is TRBJ1-2; D unclear. V was shortened by 2 bases and J by 0 bases, with 13 bases between the two germline ends. This CDR3 is 16 amino acids long. Germline values: CDR1 KGHSH, CDR2 LQKENI. Written as DNA, the CDR3 is TGTGCCAGCTCACCAGTGGCAGGAGGTTCTAACTATGGCTACACCTTC. It translates to CASSPVAGGSNYGYTF.

This clone has a handful of counts. This rearrangement joins TRBV30 to TRBJ1-5, with D possibly TRBD1 on 5 matching bases. The CDR3 is 12 amino acids. The germline V gene encodes CDR1 GTSNPN and CDR2 SVGIG (reference sequence). Deletions cut 2 bases from V and 6 bases from J, with 8 bases between. DNA of the CDR3: TGTGCCTGGAGTACTCAGGGTCAGCCCCAGCATTTT. Translated: CAWSTQGQPQHF.

The gene calls are TRBV12-3 or TRBV12-4 and TRBJ1-2; TRBD1 matches 8 bases. The CDR3 extends over 13 amino acids. Losses at the gene ends were 5 bases for V and 5 bases for J; bases not matched to a gene: 4. CDR3 amino acids: CASSIDRGYGYTF. DNA for the CDR3: TGTGCCAGCAGTATCGACAGGGGATATGGCTACACCTTC.

The V call is TRBV6-1, the J call TRBJ2-1; D remains ambiguous. The CDR3 runs to 17 residues. CDR1 is MNHNS, CDR2 SASEGT, per germline. The germline V and J ends were trimmed by 2 bases and 5 bases, with 19 bases remaining between them. The CDR3 nucleotides are TGTGCCAGCAGTGAACAACCATATCGGGTCCCCAACAATGAGCAGTTCTTC. It translates to CASSEQPYRVPNNEQFF.

This chain joins TRBV12-3 or TRBV12-4 and TRBJ2-3; D is unclear. V lost 6 bases and J 10 bases, leaving 14 bases between the germline ends. The CDR3 has 12 amino acids. In DNA, the CDR3 is TGTGCCAGCAGCTACCCAGGAGTCGCGCAGTATTTT. Translation: CASSYPGVAQYF.

The chain employs TRBV6-6 and TRBJ1-2; D unresolved. Germline-derived CDR1 and CDR2 are MNHNY and SVGAGI (reference sequence). V lost 10 bases, J lost 7 bases, and 19 bases lay in between. The CDR3 runs to 13 residues. This CDR3 reads CATGVPREGGYTF. The CDR3 nucleotides read TGTGCCACCGGGGTCCCAAGAGAAGGTGGCTACACCTTC.

This rearrangement joins TRBV27 to TRBJ2-1; D perhaps matches TRBD2 (6 bases). Germline lookup yields CDR1 MNHEY and CDR2 SMNVEV (reference sequence). CDR3 length: 16 amino acids. V lost 7 bases, J lost 0 bases, and 16 bases lay in between. In DNA, the CDR3 is TGTGCCAGCAACCCGTTTAGCGGAGGCTCCTACAATGAGCAGTTCTTC. Translating gives CASNPFSGGSYNEQFF.

The rearrangement uses TRBV20-1 and TRBJ2-7; TRBD1 matches at 10 bases. V shed 3 bases, J shed 6 bases, and the junction held 11 bases outside the gene matches. The CDR3 extends over 15 amino acids. Looked up from germline, CDR1 is DFQATT and CDR2 is SNEGSKA (reference sequence). CDR3 sequence reads: CSASDSGTGVGEQYF. The CDR3 nucleotides read TGCAGTGCTAGTGATTCCGGGACAGGGGTGGGCGAGCAGTACTTC.

V gene TRBV7-8 combines with J gene TRBJ1-2; TRBD1 agrees at 9 bases. The CDR3 consists of 15 residues. V shed 3 bases, J shed 0 bases, and the junction held 2 bases outside the gene matches. Per the germline V gene, CDR1 is SGHVS and CDR2 is FQNEAQ. CDR3 bases: TGTGCCAGCAGCTTCGGGACAGGGTCTAACTATGGCTACACCTTC. Translating gives CASSFGTGSNYGYTF. The full variable domain, with the rest looked up from reference TRBV7-8 and TRBJ1-2, is GAGVSQSPRYKVAKRGQDVALRCDPISGHVSLFWYQQALGQGPEFLTYFQNEAQLDKSGLPSDRFFAERPEGSVSTLKIQRTQQEDSAVYLCASSFGTGSNYGYTFGSGTRLTVV.

The chain recombines TRBV4-1 with TRBJ1-6; TRBD1 matches 7 bases. The CDR3 is 19 amino acids. Germline V lookup: CDR1 MGHRA, CDR2 YSYEKL. With V trimmed by 2 bases and J by 4 bases, 14 bases remained unmatched. The CDR3, as DNA: TGCGCCAGCAGCCAATCCCCCGGTGGCCAGGGGGGTTATAATTCACCCCTCCACTTT. This encodes CASSQSPGGQGGYNSPLHF.

This sequence joins TRBV27 and TRBJ2-7; no clear D. The CDR3 extends over 13 amino acids. Germline V gene sequence: CDR1 MNHEY, CDR2 SMNVEV (reference sequence). V lost 0 bases, J lost 0 bases, and 3 bases lay in between. CDR3 coding DNA: TGTGCCAGCAGTTTATCCCGCTCCTACGAGCAGTACTTC. It translates to CASSLSRSYEQYF.

The chain carries TRBV6-1 and TRBJ1-2, with D unresolved. Germline CDR1 is MNHNS and CDR2 is SASEGT. The CDR3 has 13 amino acids. The V gene lost 2 bases and the J gene lost 4 bases, with 8 bases spanning the gap. The CDR3 region is CASSERVGYGYTF. The CDR3 DNA reads as TGTGCCAGCAGTGAAAGGGTAGGCTATGGCTACACCTTC.

The V gene is TRBV9, the J gene TRBJ2-5; 8 bases agree with TRBD2. With V trimmed by 1 base and J by 5 bases, 7 bases remained unmatched. This CDR3 has 15 residues. Germline CDR1 reads SGDLS; CDR2 reads YYNGEE. The CDR3 DNA reads TGTGCCAGCAGCGTAAGCGGGGGACAACAGGAGACCCAGTACTTC. Amino acid sequence: CASSVSGGQQETQYF.

J is TRBJ1-1 and V is TRBV24-1, with a possible D match to TRBD1 (6 bases). Trimming pared 4 bases from V and 0 bases from J, leaving 17 bases between. The CDR3 loop spans 17 amino acids. Germline assignment: CDR1 KGHDR and CDR2 SFDVKD. For the CDR3, the DNA is TGTGCCACCAGTGACCCATTCGGGGGGGGCGTGAACACTGAAGCTTTCTTT. Its translation is CATSDPFGGGVNTEAFF.

CDR3 protein: CASKMTVNSPLHF. CDR3 in DNA: TGTGCCAGCAAAATGACCGTTAATTCACCCCTCCACTTT. The chain is built from TRBV6-5 and TRBJ1-6; D is ambiguous. Germline values: CDR1 MNHEY, CDR2 SVGAGI. V gave up 7 bases and J gave up 6 bases, with 10 bases separating them. The CDR3 has 13 residues.